This record concerns one TCR beta chain sequence. Original processing notes: Counts of nucleated cells, estimated from reference gene primer amplification, were obtained. Produced via immunoSEQ multiplex PCR; TCRdb's table is partial and in-frame only. V and J calls and clone size follow that table, whereas D and trimming were derived from the DNA. The data hold 100,000 to 150,000 clones, with about 86% observed a single time. The entry originates in a study of blood T cell repertoires in COVID-19. Looking at the study overall: From T cells, B-cell-depleted T cells, or PBMCs came the material, which was cDNA or gDNA.

Germline V gives CDR1 SGHNT, CDR2 YYREEE (reference sequence). Germline trimming cut 4 bases from V and 2 bases from J; bases unmatched to any gene: 6. The CDR3 loop spans 15 amino acids. The sample taken for sequencing was peripheral blood. The V gene is TRBV5-4, the J gene TRBJ2-5, with 9 bases lining up with TRBD2. This clonotype was sampled from a woman aged 45-65 years with acute or convalescent COVID-19. Here the CDR3 reads CASSPGLAWQETQYF. Written as DNA, the CDR3 is TGTGCCAGCAGCCCAGGACTAGCGTGGCAAGAGACCCAGTACTTC.